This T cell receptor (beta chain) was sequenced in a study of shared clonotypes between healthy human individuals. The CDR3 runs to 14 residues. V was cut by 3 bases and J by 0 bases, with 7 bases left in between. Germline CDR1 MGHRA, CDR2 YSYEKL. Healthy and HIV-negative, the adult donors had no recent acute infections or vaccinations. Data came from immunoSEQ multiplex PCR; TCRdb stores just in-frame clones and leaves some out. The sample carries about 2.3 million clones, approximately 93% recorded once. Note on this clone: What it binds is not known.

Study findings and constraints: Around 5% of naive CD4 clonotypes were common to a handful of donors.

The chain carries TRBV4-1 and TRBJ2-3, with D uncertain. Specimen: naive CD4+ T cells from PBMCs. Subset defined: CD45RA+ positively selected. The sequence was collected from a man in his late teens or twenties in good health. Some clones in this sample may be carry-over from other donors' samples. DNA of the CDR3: TGCGCCAGCAGCCAGGCAGTTAGCACAGATACGCAGTATTTT. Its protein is CASSQAVSTDTQYF.